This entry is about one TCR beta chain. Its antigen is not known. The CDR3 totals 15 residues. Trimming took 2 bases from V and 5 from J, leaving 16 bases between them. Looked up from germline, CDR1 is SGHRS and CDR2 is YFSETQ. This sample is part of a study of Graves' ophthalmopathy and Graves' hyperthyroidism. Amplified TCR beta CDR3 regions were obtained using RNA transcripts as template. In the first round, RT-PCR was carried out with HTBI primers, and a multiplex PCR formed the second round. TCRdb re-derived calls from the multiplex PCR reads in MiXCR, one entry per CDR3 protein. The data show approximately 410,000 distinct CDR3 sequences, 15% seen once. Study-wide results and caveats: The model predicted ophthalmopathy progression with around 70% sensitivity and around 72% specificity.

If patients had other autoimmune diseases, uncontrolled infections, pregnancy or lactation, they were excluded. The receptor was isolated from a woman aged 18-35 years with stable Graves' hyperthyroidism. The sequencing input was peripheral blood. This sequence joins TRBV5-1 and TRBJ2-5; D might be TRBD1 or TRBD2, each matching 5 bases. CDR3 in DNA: TGCGCCAGCAGCTTTGGGACGGAAATTCAGGAGACCCAGTACTTC. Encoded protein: CASSFGTEIQETQYF.